This TCR beta chain was retrieved from a study of cytomegalovirus exposure and HLA in healthy donors. Study results and caveats: Most sequenced TCRs were rare (though some public TCRs occurred in many donors).

To note about this clone: Its matching antigen is unknown.

Here immunoSEQ multiplex PCR was the method, and the copy in TCRdb shows in-frame clones only, minus some. The sample lists approximately 150,000 clones; around nine tenths were seen once. Germline CDR1 reads DFQATT; CDR2 reads SNEGSKA (reference sequence). The V and J ends lost 6 bases and 9 bases respectively, with 12 bases between them. CDR3 length equals 11 residues. Sequencing input: PBMCs. V is TRBV20-1 and J is TRBJ2-1; weak D call: TRBD1 (5 bases). The origin of this receptor is a young man in good health and CMV-seropositive. The CDR3 region is CSAGADPEQFF. For the CDR3, the DNA is TGCAGTGCAGGGGCCGATCCTGAGCAGTTCTTC.